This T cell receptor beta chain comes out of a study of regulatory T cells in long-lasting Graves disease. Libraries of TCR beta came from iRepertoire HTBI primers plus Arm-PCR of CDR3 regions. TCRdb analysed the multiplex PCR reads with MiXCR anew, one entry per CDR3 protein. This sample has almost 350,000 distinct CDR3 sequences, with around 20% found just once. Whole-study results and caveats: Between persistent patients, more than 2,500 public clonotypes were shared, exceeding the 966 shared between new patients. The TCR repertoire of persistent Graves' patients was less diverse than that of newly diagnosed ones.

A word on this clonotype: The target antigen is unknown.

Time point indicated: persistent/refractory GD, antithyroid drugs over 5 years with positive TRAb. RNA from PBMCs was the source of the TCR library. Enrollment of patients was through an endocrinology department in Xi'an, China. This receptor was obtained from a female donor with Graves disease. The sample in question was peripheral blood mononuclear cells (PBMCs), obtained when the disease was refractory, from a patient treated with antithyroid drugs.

The CDR3 DNA reads as TGTGCCAGCAGCTTAGTGGCGGGAGGACGGAATGAGCAGTTCTTC. It specifies CASSLVAGGRNEQFF. The chain links TRBV7-9 to TRBJ2-1, with 8 positions matching TRBD2. The trim removed 1 base at V and 7 bases at J, leaving 6 bases unmatched. Germline CDR1 and CDR2: SEHNR and FQNEAQ (reference sequence). There are 15 residues in the CDR3.